The TCR beta chain under discussion was sequenced for a study of blood T cell repertoires in COVID-19. The CDR3 covers 14 residues. Germline lookup yields CDR1 SGHTA and CDR2 FQGTGA. Deletions cut 5 bases from V and 5 bases from J, with 15 bases between. Per the authors' pipeline: Reference gene primers were amplified, and this amplification served to estimate nucleated cell counts. Sequencing used immunoSEQ multiplex PCR; TCRdb keeps in-frame clones, though not all of them. The DNA was the basis for D and trimming; V, J and clone size are from that table. The sample has 96,000 or so clones; approximately 91% are singletons.

This clonotype was sampled from a man aged 55 to 69 with acute or convalescent COVID-19. The chain is built from TRBV7-3 and TRBJ2-5; tentatively, D is TRBD2 (5 bases). Sequences were obtained from peripheral blood. CDR3: CASSPRPDLETQYF. The CDR3 bases are TGTGCCAGCAGCCCTCGACCGGACTTGGAGACCCAGTACTTC.